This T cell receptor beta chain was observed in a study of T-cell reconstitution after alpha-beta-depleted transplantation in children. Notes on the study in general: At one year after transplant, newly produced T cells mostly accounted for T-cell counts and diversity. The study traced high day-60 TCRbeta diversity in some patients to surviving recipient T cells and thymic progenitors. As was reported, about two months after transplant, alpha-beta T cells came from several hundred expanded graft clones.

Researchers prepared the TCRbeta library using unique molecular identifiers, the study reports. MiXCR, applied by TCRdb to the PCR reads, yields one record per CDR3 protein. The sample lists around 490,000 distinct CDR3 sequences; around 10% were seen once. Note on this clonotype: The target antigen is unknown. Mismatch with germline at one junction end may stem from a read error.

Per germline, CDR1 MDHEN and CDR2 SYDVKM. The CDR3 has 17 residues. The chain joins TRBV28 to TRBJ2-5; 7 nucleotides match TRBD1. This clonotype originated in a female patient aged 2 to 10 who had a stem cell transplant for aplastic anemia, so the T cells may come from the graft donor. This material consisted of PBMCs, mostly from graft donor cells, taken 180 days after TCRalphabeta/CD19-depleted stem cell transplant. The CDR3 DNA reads TGTGCCAGCAGCCCTCACTCCCTGGACAGGTACCAAGAGACCCAGGACTTC. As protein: CASSPHSLDRYQETQDF. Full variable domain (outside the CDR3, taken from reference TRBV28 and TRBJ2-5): DVKVTQSSRYLVKRTGEKVFLECVQDMDHENMFWYRQDPGLGLRLIYFSYDVKMKEKGDIPEGYSVSREKKERFSLILESASTNQTSMYLCASSPHSLDRYQETQDFGPGTRLLVL.